This entry lists 7 T cell receptor beta chains sequenced from one sample in a study of blood T cell repertoires in COVID-19. The method was immunoSEQ multiplex PCR; TCRdb's version includes in-frame clones alone and lacks a portion of them. The repertoire consists of roughly 78,000 clones, with around four fifths occurring once and the leading ten covering roughly 20%. Specimen: peripheral blood. These TCRs come from a woman older than 75 with acute or convalescent COVID-19.

The chain is built from TRBV7-2 and TRBJ2-1; 7 bases are a match to TRBD2. The germline CDR1 and CDR2 sequences are SGHTA and FQGNSA. The CDR3 has 15 residues. The trim removed 4 bases at V and 3 bases at J, leaving 6 bases unmatched. The CDR3 DNA reads TGTGCCAGCAGCTCCACCGGGACTAACTACAATGAGCAGTTCTTC. Its translation is CASSSTGTNYNEQFF.

This clone was observed a single time. CDR3 sequence reads: CASSPRSSGANTGELFF. CDR3 sequence (DNA): TGTGCCAGCTCACCGAGGTCCAGCGGAGCCAACACCGGGGAGCTGTTTTTT. This chain links TRBV18 with TRBJ2-2; D may be TRBD2 (5 bases). Germline CDR1 is KGHSH and CDR2 is LQKENI. This CDR3 spans 17 amino acids. Trimming took 3 bases from V and 2 from J, leaving 16 bases between them.

The chain links TRBV5-6 to TRBJ1-2; TRBD1 matches 9 bases. Germline CDR1 is SGHDT and CDR2 is YYEEEE. V dropped 1 base and J dropped 4; count of bases not matched to a gene: 8. This CDR3 contains 16 residues. The CDR3 spells CASSLPSTGGPYGYTF. In DNA, the CDR3 is TGTGCCAGCAGCTTGCCTTCTACAGGGGGCCCCTATGGCTACACCTTC.

This clone was picked up one time. CDR3 bases: TGCGCCAGCAGCCAAGAAGGGACAGTGCAGGTGGATGAGCAGTTCTTC. Translated, it gives CASSQEGTVQVDEQFF. The genes are TRBV4-1 and TRBJ2-1; 7 bases map to TRBD1. Trimming removed 0 bases from V and 8 bases from J; junction bases left unmatched: 10. Germline V lookup: CDR1 MGHRA, CDR2 YSYEKL. CDR3 length: 16 amino acids.

This clone is a singleton in its sample. The chain recombines TRBV5-1 with TRBJ1-1; D gene unclear. The germline V gene has CDR1 SGHRS and CDR2 YFSETQ. Deletions cut 0 bases from V and 4 bases from J, with 16 bases between. This CDR3 contains 16 residues. This CDR3 reads CASSLGLLGVFTEAFF. The CDR3 region has the DNA TGCGCCAGCAGCTTGGGGCTCCTCGGGGTTTTCACTGAAGCTTTCTTT.

This clone was observed once. The V gene is TRBV6-5, the J gene TRBJ1-1; D not certain. The CDR3 consists of 13 residues. Per germline, CDR1 MNHEY and CDR2 SVGAGI. V was clipped by 0 bases and J by 4 bases, with 6 bases between them. The CDR3 bases are TGTGCCAGCAGTTACTCCCGAGGCACTGAAGCTTTCTTT. It translates to CASSYSRGTEAFF.

The chain has TRBV3-1 (or the pseudogene TRBV3-2) and TRBJ2-3; 7 bases align to TRBD2. The germline gives CDR1 LGHDT, CDR2 YNNKEL (reference sequence). Trimming cost V 4 bases and J 1 base; bases outside gene matches: 5. This CDR3 contains 15 residues. The CDR3 reads CASSLEGRGTDTQYF. The CDR3 coding sequence is TGTGCCAGCAGCCTCGAGGGGAGGGGCACAGATACGCAGTATTTT.